This T cell receptor beta chain was sequenced during a study of T-cell memory formation after mild COVID-19. Via MiXCR, TCRdb re-called the 5' RACE reads, giving one row per CDR3 protein. Of 450,000 to 650,000 distinct CDR3 sequences listed, roughly 20% were seen once; the top ten hold 12%. V lost 3 bases, J lost 2 bases, and 3 bases stayed unmatched. This CDR3 is 14 amino acids long. Germline V gene sequence: CDR1 LNHDA, CDR2 SQIVND (reference sequence). The clonotype was recovered from an adult woman who had mild COVID-19 (a few samples of this study predate the infection). Cell type and time point are not known. The chain has TRBV19 and TRBJ1-2; the match to TRBD1 covers 7 bases. Sequencing used PBMCs or a T cell subset sorted from them (not recorded which). CDR3 amino acids: CASSMTGSNYGYTF. For the CDR3, the DNA is TGTGCCAGTAGTATGACAGGGTCCAACTATGGCTACACCTTC. Supplemented by reference TRBV19 and TRBJ1-2, the full variable domain reads DGGITQSPKYLFRKEGQNVTLSCEQNLNHDAMYWYRQDPGQGLRLIYYSQIVNDFQKGDIAEGYSVSREKKESFPLTVTSAQKNPTAFYLCASSMTGSNYGYTFGSGTRLTVV.